Detailed here is one TCR beta chain. Its antigen is still unknown. No base quality information exists; no much larger clone differs at one position. Donors were healthy HIV-negative adults with no recently reported acute infections or vaccinations. Every donor was a Caucasian adult residing in Nashville, Tennessee, USA. CD4+ T cells were enriched by magnetic negative selection; naive cells were then positively selected on CD45RA, and the negative fraction formed the memory subset. Blood was obtained by leukapheresis, after which PBMCs were separated by Ficoll-Histopaque density gradient centrifugation and cryopreserved in liquid nitrogen vapor phase. Analytical flow cytometry was used to check the purity and quantity of every magnetically sorted T cell population. Each sorted fraction had its genomic DNA isolated and then quantified by UV absorbance on a Nanodrop 2000c. This sample is drawn from a study of shared clonotypes between healthy human individuals (dated by TCRdb to the early 2020s). Regarding the research as a whole: The cohort comprised a couple of women and three men aged 18 to 49 years. For each donor, CD4 naive and CD4 memory were each run on three plates, CD8 naive on two plates, and CD8 memory on one plate. Different laboratories and diverse techniques were used to prepare libraries and sequence TCR repertoires, to increase sequencing depth and limit assay-specific biases. Each donor's leukapheresis produced roughly between roughly 0.9 and 9 billion PBMCs. The study deeply sequenced blood TCR repertoires of about 5 healthy adults to estimate repertoire size and the extent of clonotype sharing between individuals.

Deletion took 5 bases off V and 0 bases off J, with a span of 13 bases between the germline ends. Sequences MDHEN (CDR1) and SYDVKM (CDR2) are obtained from the germline V gene. Its CDR3 holds 15 amino acids, cysteine through phenylalanine. Solely the CDR3 DNA is kept, with 45 bases framed from the first base. TCR CDR3 regions were amplified from genomic DNA by multiplex PCR using the deep immunoSEQ assay. Genomic DNA extracted from each cell subset was distributed evenly over all wells of several immunoSEQ 96-well plates, and each plate served as one replicate. Each replicate PCR for sorted subsets received around 200 ng genomic DNA, equal to some 32,000 T cell genomes. Purified libraries were quantified with a Qubit 3.0 fluorometer, sized on a Bioanalyzer 2100, and re-quantified with the KAPA Library Quantification kit. A separate single-read 150-cycle Illumina NextSeq 550 flow cell was used to sequence each immunoSEQ 96-well plate. The paper's processing steps were these. The immunoSEQ output contained only junctional sequences without quality scores, so filtering could not match that applied to full-length reads. Sequences were annotated with PyIR, a Python wrapper for IgBLAST v1.9, using IMGT germline references to assign V/J genes and CDR3. Reads were filtered out if the reads had weak V/J assignments (E-value above 1e-6), no CDR3, stop codons, out-of-frame junctions, or ambiguous translated residues. V3J clonotypes were defined as sequences sharing the same inferred V gene, J gene, and CDR3 amino acid sequence. Percentage overlap between repertoires was computed as shared unique clonotypes divided by the size of the smaller repertoire. Three approaches were used to assess repertoire richness: RTK rarefaction, the Chao1 estimator, and Recon v2.1 estimates of unobserved clonotypes. Generation probabilities for all TCRbeta clonotypes obtained by the gDNA method from a handful of donors were computed using OLGA. Not all clones reach the TCRdb copy of this immuneACCESS table, which keeps in-frame sequences only. Checked studies attribute under half of the gap to unresolved V genes and leave the rest unexplained. V and J calls and clone size follow that table, whereas D and trimming were derived from the DNA. Across this sample there are under 1,100,000 clones, with around 78% seen only once. 0.6% to 0.7% of the sample is taken by the ten largest.

General findings and caveats noted by the study authors: Naive subsets generally had larger estimated clonotype richness than memory subsets. Compared with non-shared clonotypes, the clonotypes found in all four sorted-subset donors had higher generation probabilities. Even with the large sequencing depth, rarefaction of the sorted-subset datasets indicated that sequencing was incomplete. Sampling was limited to blood, and TCR repertoires in tissue likely differ from TCR repertoires in blood. The genetic and exposure-history diversity represented was limited by the small number of donors. Pairwise subsampling indicated that sequencing depth was expected to affect the degree of clonotype sharing among donors. About 4.5% of naive CD4, around 3.6% of naive CD8, roughly 2.4% of memory CD4, and around 0.4% of memory CD8 clonotypes were shared across a few donors.

The receptor chain draws on TRBV28 and TRBJ2-5, and possibly TRBD1, on 6 matching bases. The source is a young man in good health. Some clones in this sample may be carry-over from other donors' samples. Sequencing used memory CD4+ T cells from PBMCs. The cell subset or site label corresponds to: CD45RA-negative fraction. The CDR3 loop reads CASSTYGDNQETQYF. The bases read TGTGCCAGCAGTACGTACGGGGACAACCAAGAGACCCAGTACTTC.